This paragraph covers one TCR beta chain sequence. Trimming shortened V by 1 base and J by 5 bases, and 8 bases separated the two germline ends. Germline V gene data show CDR1 as SGHNT and CDR2 as YENEEA. This CDR3 is built from 14 residues. This entry comes from a study of blood T cell repertoires in COVID-19. Study-wide context: The samples span acute and convalescent COVID-19 from the United States, Italy and Spain. The analysed material was cDNA or gDNA that came from T cells, B-cell-depleted T cells, or PBMCs.

Source study methods: Using reference gene primer amplification, nucleated cell counts were estimated. Data came from immunoSEQ multiplex PCR; TCRdb stores just in-frame clones and leaves some out. Clonal size and the V and J genes are those of that table, whereas D and trimming came from the DNA. In the table there are 300,000 to 350,000 clones, about 93% of which are singletons. Sequenced input: peripheral blood. This rearrangement joins TRBV11-3 to TRBJ1-4; D gene uncertain. The sequence came from a young woman who had recovered from COVID-19. As DNA, the CDR3 is TGTGCCAGCAGCTTAGGTCCGGGAAATGAAAAACTGTTTTTT. It specifies CASSLGPGNEKLFF. The full variable domain, in which reference TRBV11-3 and TRBJ1-4 provide the parts outside the CDR3, is EAGVVQSPRYKIIEKKQPVAFWCNPISGHNTLYWYLQNLGQGPELLIRYENEEAVDDSQLPKDRFSAERLKGVDSTLKIQPAELGDSAVYLCASSLGPGNEKLFFGSGTQLSVL.